This T cell receptor (beta chain) is drawn from a study of blood T cell repertoires in COVID-19. Study-wide background: Collection of acute and convalescent COVID-19 samples took place in the United States, Italy and Spain.

Assay used: immunoSEQ multiplex PCR; TCRdb lists only in-frame clones, some missing. The top ten clones hold less than 5.5% of a sample with around 190,000 clones, about 85% of them seen once. V was shortened by 4 bases and J by 2 bases, with 12 bases between the two germline ends. Per the germline V gene, CDR1 is LGHNT and CDR2 is FRNRAP. This CDR3 contains 15 residues. The sequence was collected from a woman older than 75 with acute or convalescent COVID-19. The chain employs TRBV12-5 and TRBJ1-3; a weak D match, TRBD1 (6 bases). The sample taken for sequencing was peripheral blood. The CDR3 DNA sequence: TGTGCTAGTGGTTGGGCCCCAGGGGCTGGAAACACCATATATTTT. Its protein product is CASGWAPGAGNTIYF.